Reported below is one TCR beta chain. Antigen specificity is unknown. Here immunoSEQ multiplex PCR was the method, and the copy in TCRdb shows in-frame clones only, minus some. Here the sample spans 50,000 to 60,000 clones, about 80% being singletons. This record belongs to a study of a mutant IDH1 vaccine in newly diagnosed glioma. Looking at the study overall: There were eight vaccinations for patients, given in weeks 1, 3, 5, 7, 11, 15, 19 and 23. The treated population exhibited a male proportion of about 62%, a female proportion of about 40%, and a mean age of 40.4 years. Pretreatment consisted of radiotherapy, temozolomide, or both, with most receiving both.

Described time point: week 23, last vaccination. The study gave 300 ug of mutant IDH1 20-mer peptide per vaccine dose, with topical imiquimod. The length of the CDR3 is 15 residues. After removal of 6 bases from V and 7 bases from J, the junction contained 7 bases not matched to a gene. Germline CDR1 reads ENHRY; CDR2 reads SYGVKD. Sequencing was performed on PBMCs, taken from a glioma patient whose treatment included an IDH1 peptide vaccine. The sequence was collected from a man aged 35-49 years with glioma. The chain couples TRBV10-3 to TRBJ1-6; 9 positions agree with TRBD1. CDR3 loop: CAISPGQGTNSPLHF. CDR3 in DNA: TGTGCCATCAGCCCGGGACAGGGAACCAATTCACCCCTCCACTTT.